Listed here are 24 T cell receptor beta chains from one sample, sequenced in a study of T cell responses to AZD1222 COVID-19 vaccine. The table came from immunoSEQ multiplex PCR; TCRdb's copy has only in-frame clones and leaves some out. The data hold about 55,000 clones, with roughly nine tenths observed a single time. The sample in question was peripheral blood, obtained on day 0 of AZD1222 vaccination. The receptors were sampled from an adult in good health.

CDR3 sequence reads: CASTSQGLQYF. CDR3 DNA: TGTGCCAGCACCTCACAGGGGCTCCAGTACTTC. The chain has TRBV6-6 and TRBJ2-5; 7 positions match TRBD1. The ends lost 7 bases at V and 10 bases at J; junction bases unmatched: 6. The CDR3 sequence is 11 residues long. CDR1 is MNHNY and CDR2 is SVGAGI in the germline V gene (reference sequence).

The chain carries TRBV7-2 and TRBJ2-7; 9 bases align to TRBD1. The CDR3 extends over 18 amino acids. With V trimmed by 3 bases and J by 3 bases, 15 bases remained unmatched. Germline V gives CDR1 SGHTA, CDR2 FQGNSA. Here the CDR3 reads CASSFNRQGGAGRYEQYF. The CDR3 DNA sequence: TGTGCCAGCAGCTTTAACAGACAGGGGGGAGCTGGCCGCTACGAGCAGTACTTC.

The chain carries TRBV24-1 and TRBJ2-2; 10 nucleotides match TRBD2. J gave up 6 bases and V 1 base, and 4 bases lay outside the gene matches. The CDR3 runs 16 residues. Germline CDR1 is KGHDR and CDR2 is SFDVKD. The CDR3 here is CATSDFTSGMAGELFF. The CDR3 DNA reads as TGTGCCACCAGTGATTTTACTAGCGGGATGGCCGGGGAGCTGTTTTTT.

V is TRBV28 and J is TRBJ2-2; possibly TRBD2 for D (6 bases). Trimming took 6 bases from V and 4 from J, leaving 15 bases between them. The germline gives CDR1 MDHEN, CDR2 SYDVKM. This CDR3 is 15 amino acids long. CDR3 in amino acids: CASRTGGSGTGELFF. The CDR3, as DNA: TGTGCCAGCAGGACTGGGGGGTCGGGCACCGGGGAGCTGTTTTTT. Filled out from reference TRBV28 and TRBJ2-2, the complete variable domain reads DVKVTQSSRYLVKRTGEKVFLECVQDMDHENMFWYRQDPGLGLRLIYFSYDVKMKEKGDIPEGYSVSREKKERFSLILESASTNQTSMYLCASRTGGSGTGELFFGEGSRLTVL.

The chain joins TRBV19 to TRBJ2-3; 13 nucleotides align to TRBD2. Germline CDR1 and CDR2: LNHDA and SQIVND (reference sequence). J was trimmed by 5 bases and V by 4 bases; bases with no gene match: 6. The CDR3 is made up of 16 amino acids. The CDR3 spells CASSTQGLAGRDTQYF. Here the CDR3 DNA reads TGTGCCAGTAGTACCCAGGGACTAGCGGGAAGAGATACGCAGTATTTT.

This chain uses TRBV27 with TRBJ2-1; no clear D gene. Germline CDR1 MNHEY, CDR2 SMNVEV (reference sequence). There are 15 residues in the CDR3. V was shortened by 3 bases and J by 0 bases, with 9 bases between the two germline ends. The CDR3 loop reads CASSLFPGSYNEQFF. The CDR3 DNA reads as TGTGCCAGCAGTTTGTTCCCCGGCTCCTACAATGAGCAGTTCTTC.

This chain uses TRBV28 with TRBJ1-2; D gene ambiguous. Germline V gives CDR1 MDHEN, CDR2 SYDVKM. This CDR3 has 13 residues. The V end lost 9 bases, the J end lost 8 bases, and 19 bases lay between the germline ends. The CDR3 DNA follows: TGTGCCAGAATCTCCGGGCCTCTGGAGGGCTACACCTTC. Its protein product is CARISGPLEGYTF.

The J gene is TRBJ2-2, the V gene TRBV29-1, with D unresolved. The CDR3 loop spans 13 amino acids. Trimming removed 3 bases at V and 4 bases at J, with 9 bases between. Germline V gene lookup returns CDR1 SQVTM and CDR2 ANQGSEA. CDR3 sequence (DNA): TGCAGCGTTGATGGGCTTTCCACCGGGGAGCTGTTTTTT. It specifies CSVDGLSTGELFF.

This chain links TRBV18 with TRBJ1-5; D may be TRBD1 (6 bases). Germline V CDR1 and CDR2: KGHSH, LQKENI. This CDR3 is built from 16 residues. Trimming stripped 3 bases from V and 2 bases from J, with 14 bases between. The CDR3 DNA sequence: TGTGCCAGCTCACCGTTCCAGGGGTTAGGCAATCAGCCCCAGCATTTT. This translates into CASSPFQGLGNQPQHF.

This rearrangement joins TRBV19 to TRBJ1-2; 8 nucleotides line up with TRBD1. The V and J ends lost 5 bases and 3 bases, in that order; junction bases with no gene match: 5. Germline V gene sequence: CDR1 LNHDA, CDR2 SQIVND (reference sequence). The CDR3 covers 14 residues. The CDR3 DNA sequence: TGTGCCAGTAGTCCGGACAGGGTGGACTATGGCTACACCTTC. It encodes CASSPDRVDYGYTF.

The chain uses TRBV28 and TRBJ1-1; possibly TRBD1 for D (5 bases). CDR3 size: 13 residues. The germline V and J ends were trimmed by 5 bases and 11 bases, with 18 bases remaining between them. In germline, CDR1 is MDHEN, CDR2 SYDVKM. CDR3 loop: CASSLLAGGYAFF. As DNA, the CDR3 is TGTGCCAGCAGTCTTTTGGCGGGGGGATACGCTTTCTTT.

The chain combines TRBV19 with TRBJ1-3; D unresolved. Trimming removed 4 bases from V and 0 bases from J, with 10 bases in between. The CDR3 extends over 15 amino acids. Germline values: CDR1 LNHDA, CDR2 SQIVND (reference sequence). The CDR3 reads CASSTGFSSGNTIYF. The CDR3 DNA follows: TGTGCCAGTAGTACCGGATTTTCCTCTGGAAACACCATATATTTT. Variable domain in full (rest from reference TRBV19 and TRBJ1-3): DGGITQSPKYLFRKEGQNVTLSCEQNLNHDAMYWYRQDPGQGLRLIYYSQIVNDFQKGDIAEGYSVSREKKESFPLTVTSAQKNPTAFYLCASSTGFSSGNTIYFGEGSWLTVV.

Here the CDR3 reads CASSRPLADSGNTIYF. CDR3 in DNA: TGTGCCAGCAGCCGCCCGCTGGCGGACTCTGGAAACACCATATATTTT. The chain is built from TRBV7-9 and TRBJ1-3; D ambiguous. CDR1 and CDR2 (germline): SEHNR, FQNEAQ (reference sequence). CDR3 size: 16 residues. Trimming pared 5 bases from V and 0 bases from J, leaving 14 bases between.

The chain carries TRBV5-1 and TRBJ2-7; 12 nucleotides align to TRBD2. The CDR3 totals 15 residues. With 2 bases clipped from V and 3 bases from J, the junction kept 3 bases outside the gene matches. In germline, CDR1 is SGHRS, CDR2 YFSETQ. The CDR3 nucleotides read TGCGCCAGCAGCTTTCTAGCGGGAGGGTTCTACGAGCAGTACTTC. Its protein product is CASSFLAGGFYEQYF.

This clone was picked up one time. The V and J genes are TRBV27 and TRBJ2-6; 11 bases are shared with TRBD1. The CDR3 is 16 amino acids. V lost 10 bases to trimming and J lost 2 bases; unmatched junction nucleotides: 7. In germline, CDR1 is MNHEY, CDR2 SMNVEV (reference sequence). The DNA for the CDR3 is TGTGCCACCAACGGACAGGGGGCGACTGGGGCCAACGTCCTGACTTTC. Protein product: CATNGQGATGANVLTF.

This chain links TRBV7-7 with TRBJ2-7, with unresolved D. The germline V gene has CDR1 SSHAT and CDR2 FNYEAQ (reference sequence). Trimming pared 3 bases from V and 0 bases from J, leaving 6 bases between. CDR3 size: 13 residues. CDR3 sequence: CASSFPSSYEQYF. The CDR3 region has the DNA TGTGCCAGCAGCTTCCCCAGCTCCTACGAGCAGTACTTC.

The gene calls are TRBV24-1 and TRBJ1-2; D call uncertain. V was trimmed by 5 bases and J by 3 bases, leaving 12 bases between them. Germline V lookup: CDR1 KGHDR, CDR2 SFDVKD. This CDR3 is 14 amino acids long. The CDR3 coding sequence is TGTGCCACCAGTGCTGGGGTATTGGACTATGGCTACACCTTC. As protein: CATSAGVLDYGYTF.

This sequence joins TRBV3-1 (or the pseudogene TRBV3-2) and TRBJ1-1; 8 bases align to TRBD1. The CDR3 has 17 amino acids. With 2 bases clipped from V and 11 bases from J, the junction kept 19 bases outside the gene matches. CDR1 is LGHDT, CDR2 YNNKEL, per germline (reference sequence). Here the CDR3 DNA reads TGTGCCAGCAGCCAAACTCCCCCGGGGCGCCAGGGGGCAAGGGCTTTCTTT. Protein sequence: CASSQTPPGRQGARAFF.

The count of this clone is one. V gene TRBV5-1 combines with J gene TRBJ2-1; TRBD2 matches 13 bases. The CDR3 covers 19 residues. Germline lookup yields CDR1 SGHRS and CDR2 YFSETQ. The V and J ends lost 4 bases and 8 bases, in that order; junction bases with no gene match: 18. CDR3 in DNA: TGCGCCAGCAGCCAGACTAGCGGGAGGATCTATACCCGACCCGATGAGCAGTTCTTC. Translation: CASSQTSGRIYTRPDEQFF. The variable domain in full, completed from reference TRBV5-1 and TRBJ2-1, reads KAGVTQTPRYLIKTRGQQVTLSCSPISGHRSVSWYQQTPGQGLQFLFEYFSETQRNKGNFPGRFSGRQFSNSRSEMNVSTLELGDSALYLCASSQTSGRIYTRPDEQFFGPGTRLTVL.

J is TRBJ2-5 and V is TRBV21-1; the table's D gene call, TRBD2, was not cross checked with the DNA. TRBV21-1 is described as a pseudogene. The CDR3 loop spans 20 amino acids. CDR3 nucleotide sequence: TGTGCCAGCAGCAAAACGTTGCGGGTTCGGCTAGCGGGAACACAAGAGACCCAGTACTTC. It specifies CASSKTLRVRLAGTQETQYF.

The sample holds a few counts of this clone. The gene calls are TRBV2 and TRBJ1-2; possibly TRBD1 for D (6 bases). Trimming took off 1 base at V and 10 bases at J, with 13 bases between the two ends. Germline lookup yields CDR1 SNHLY and CDR2 FYNNEI. This CDR3 is 13 amino acids long. The CDR3 coding sequence is TGTGCCAGCAGTGAAGGGGCAGGGGTAAACTACACCTTC. It specifies CASSEGAGVNYTF. The full variable domain, in which reference TRBV2 and TRBJ1-2 provide the parts outside the CDR3, is EPEVTQTPSHQVTQMGQEVILRCVPISNHLYFYWYRQILGQKVEFLVSFYNNEISEKSEIFDDQFSVERPDGSNFTLKIRSTKLEDSAMYFCASSEGAGVNYTFGSGTRLTVV.

The J gene is TRBJ2-2, the V gene TRBV7-9; 10 positions match TRBD2. V lost 2 bases and J lost 2; bases outside the gene matches: 5. The germline CDR1 and CDR2 sequences are SEHNR and FQNEAQ (reference sequence). CDR3 size: 17 residues. The chain's CDR3 is CASSLSLAGVNTGELFF. The CDR3, as DNA: TGTGCCAGCAGCTTAAGCCTAGCGGGAGTCAACACCGGGGAGCTGTTTTTT.

J is TRBJ1-2 and V is TRBV2; weak D call: TRBD1 (5 bases). Germline V gives CDR1 SNHLY, CDR2 FYNNEI. The CDR3 contains 13 residues. V was cut by 5 bases and J by 8 bases, with 15 bases left in between. DNA of the CDR3: TGTGCCAGCAGTCTCACCTGGGGGGACGGCTACACCTTC. Translated: CASSLTWGDGYTF.

The chain couples TRBV4-1 to TRBJ1-5; 7 bases are a match to TRBD1. Trimming at V came to 0 bases and at J to 7 bases, leaving 9 bases not matched to a gene. This CDR3 is 16 amino acids long. Germline lookup yields CDR1 MGHRA and CDR2 YSYEKL. In DNA form, the CDR3 reads TGCGCCAGCAGCCAAGATCGGGACAGTTTGGGGCAGCCCCAGCATTTT. Its translation is CASSQDRDSLGQPQHF.